A selection of T cell receptor beta chains follows, all from one sample in a study of shared clonotypes between healthy human individuals. Repertoires were generated with immunoSEQ multiplex PCR, while TCRdb's copy carries only in-frame clones and drops some. The repertoire holds around 2.5 million clones, with approximately 94% as singletons. Specimen: naive CD4+ T cells from PBMCs. These receptors originate from a young man in good health. Some clones in this sample may be carry-over from other donors' samples. Each CDR3 is given with its conserved first and last residue. The order of the fields is V gene, D gene, clone size, J gene, CDR3 protein, CDR3 DNA. D genes are given only for firm matches. For some rows the clone size is stated as once, few or many, or as a class when expanded; others skip it.

V gene: TRBV28
D gene: TRBD2
clone size: -
J gene: TRBJ2-1
CDR3 protein: CASSSPEWLAGYSNEQFF
CDR3 DNA: TGTGCCAGCAGTTCCCCCGAGTGGCTAGCGGGATACAGCAATGAGCAGTTCTTC

V gene: TRBV5-1
D gene: -
clone size: -
J gene: TRBJ1-2
CDR3 protein: CASSLSGFGYGYTF
CDR3 DNA: TGCGCCAGCAGCTTGTCCGGGTTTGGCTATGGCTACACCTTC

V gene: TRBV7-6
D gene: -
clone size: once
J gene: TRBJ2-7
CDR3 protein: CASSLGISRAGVYEQYF
CDR3 DNA: TGTGCCAGCAGCTTAGGGATTAGCAGGGCGGGTGTATACGAGCAGTACTTC

V gene: TRBV19
D gene: -
clone size: once
J gene: TRBJ2-7
CDR3 protein: CASSPSSARGYEQYF
CDR3 DNA: TGTGCCAGTAGTCCATCTTCAGCCCGGGGTTACGAGCAGTACTTC

V gene: TRBV7-3
D gene: -
clone size: once
J gene: TRBJ2-2
CDR3 protein: CASSSPARARYTGELFF
CDR3 DNA: TGTGCCAGCAGCTCCCCCGCCAGGGCTAGGTACACCGGGGAGCTGTTTTTT

V gene: TRBV19
D gene: TRBD1
clone size: -
J gene: TRBJ2-7
CDR3 protein: CASQGASYEQYF
CDR3 DNA: TGTGCCAGTCAGGGGGCTTCCTACGAGCAGTACTTC

V gene: TRBV7-3
D gene: -
clone size: -
J gene: TRBJ2-2
CDR3 protein: CASSRQWGTGELFF
CDR3 DNA: TGTGCCAGCAGCCGACAGTGGGGGACCGGGGAGCTGTTTTTT

V gene: TRBV5-1
D gene: -
clone size: -
J gene: TRBJ1-1
CDR3 protein: CASSLESPNTEAFF
CDR3 DNA: TGCGCCAGCAGCTTGGAGAGTCCGAACACTGAAGCTTTCTTT

V gene: TRBV5-3
D gene: -
clone size: once
J gene: TRBJ1-1
CDR3 protein: CASSRTGSKAFF
CDR3 DNA: TGTGCCAGCAGTCGTACAGGGTCAAAAGCTTTCTTT

V gene: TRBV14
D gene: -
clone size: -
J gene: TRBJ2-5
CDR3 protein: CASSQVGPGKETQYF
CDR3 DNA: -

V gene: TRBV5-1
D gene: -
clone size: -
J gene: TRBJ2-3
CDR3 protein: CASRTGGSASTDTQYF
CDR3 DNA: TGCGCCAGCAGAACGGGGGGCAGCGCTAGCACAGATACGCAGTATTTT

V gene: TRBV30
D gene: TRBD1
clone size: -
J gene: TRBJ1-2
CDR3 protein: CAWSARQGDGYTF
CDR3 DNA: TGTGCCTGGAGTGCAAGGCAGGGGGATGGCTACACCTTC

V gene: TRBV7-9
D gene: -
clone size: few
J gene: TRBJ1-2
CDR3 protein: CASSHSGRDGYTF
CDR3 DNA: TGTGCCAGCAGTCATTCAGGCCGAGATGGCTACACCTTC

V gene: TRBV2
D gene: -
clone size: -
J gene: TRBJ2-1
CDR3 protein: CASSGEASSYNEQFF
CDR3 DNA: TGTGCCAGCAGTGGTGAGGCGAGCTCCTACAATGAGCAGTTCTTC

V gene: TRBV5-1
D gene: TRBD1
clone size: -
J gene: TRBJ2-3
CDR3 protein: CASSLGTGDTQYF
CDR3 DNA: TGCGCCAGCAGCCTAGGGACAGGAGATACGCAGTATTTT

V gene: TRBV5-1
D gene: -
clone size: -
J gene: TRBJ2-2
CDR3 protein: CAIRLDRDTGELFF
CDR3 DNA: TGCGCCATCAGGTTGGACCGAGACACCGGGGAGCTGTTTTTT

V gene: TRBV7-2
D gene: -
clone size: -
J gene: TRBJ2-3
CDR3 protein: CASSPYRRGTDTQYF
CDR3 DNA: TGTGCCAGCAGCCCATACCGGCGGGGTACAGATACGCAGTATTTT

V gene: TRBV7-2
D gene: TRBD2
clone size: -
J gene: TRBJ2-5
CDR3 protein: CASSLAGRAGGETQYF
CDR3 DNA: TGTGCCAGCAGCTTAGCGGGGCGAGCGGGAGGCGAGACCCAGTACTTC

V gene: TRBV5-5
D gene: TRBD2
clone size: -
J gene: TRBJ2-1
CDR3 protein: CASSTGTSGRSYEQFF
CDR3 DNA: TGTGCCAGCAGCACCGGGACTAGCGGGAGGTCCTATGAGCAGTTCTTC

V gene: TRBV14
D gene: -
clone size: -
J gene: TRBJ2-1
CDR3 protein: CASSPTLGNEQFF
CDR3 DNA: TGTGCCAGCAGCCCCACCTTAGGCAATGAGCAGTTCTTC

V gene: TRBV5-4
D gene: -
clone size: -
J gene: TRBJ1-1
CDR3 protein: CASSFGWGLGEAFF
CDR3 DNA: TGTGCCAGCAGCTTTGGTTGGGGCTTGGGTGAAGCTTTCTTT

V gene: TRBV4-2
D gene: -
clone size: -
J gene: TRBJ2-7
CDR3 protein: CASSQDYGYEQYF
CDR3 DNA: TGTGCCAGCAGCCAAGATTACGGCTACGAGCAGTACTTC

V gene: TRBV9
D gene: TRBD2
clone size: -
J gene: TRBJ2-3
CDR3 protein: CASSPPGVAGELDTQYF
CDR3 DNA: TGTGCCAGCAGCCCCCCGGGGGTAGCGGGAGAACTAGATACGCAGTATTTT

V gene: TRBV6-1
D gene: -
clone size: -
J gene: TRBJ2-1
CDR3 protein: CASSEAGTINEQFF
CDR3 DNA: TGTGCCAGCAGTGAAGCTGGGACGATCAATGAGCAGTTCTTC

V gene: TRBV29-1
D gene: -
clone size: -
J gene: TRBJ1-4
CDR3 protein: CSVGAGNEKLFF
CDR3 DNA: TGCAGCGTGGGGGCAGGCAACGAAAAACTGTTTTTT

V gene: TRBV29-1
D gene: -
clone size: -
J gene: TRBJ1-1
CDR3 protein: CSVGAGPNTEAFF
CDR3 DNA: TGCAGCGTTGGGGCAGGGCCGAACACTGAAGCTTTCTTT

V gene: TRBV7-6
D gene: -
clone size: -
J gene: TRBJ1-1
CDR3 protein: CASSLARQGTEAFF
CDR3 DNA: TGTGCCAGCAGCTTAGCTCGGCAGGGGACTGAAGCTTTCTTT

V gene: TRBV20-1
D gene: -
clone size: -
J gene: TRBJ2-3
CDR3 protein: CSARSDTQYF
CDR3 DNA: TGCAGTGCTAGAAGTGATACGCAGTATTTT

V gene: TRBV18
D gene: -
clone size: -
J gene: TRBJ1-1
CDR3 protein: CASSGRDRTEAFF
CDR3 DNA: TGTGCCAGCTCTGGAAGGGACCGGACTGAAGCTTTCTTT

V gene: TRBV4-2
D gene: TRBD2
clone size: -
J gene: TRBJ2-1
CDR3 protein: CASSKGLSSYNEQFF
CDR3 DNA: TGTGCCAGCAGCAAGGGACTAAGCTCCTACAATGAGCAGTTCTTC

V gene: TRBV14
D gene: TRBD2
clone size: -
J gene: TRBJ2-1
CDR3 protein: CASSQRSTSGGDEQFF
CDR3 DNA: TGTGCCAGCAGCCAACGATCGACTAGCGGGGGGGATGAGCAGTTCTTC

V gene: TRBV5-1
D gene: -
clone size: -
J gene: TRBJ1-4
CDR3 protein: CASSLMVLGANEKLFF
CDR3 DNA: TGCGCCAGCAGCTTAATGGTACTAGGGGCAAATGAAAAACTGTTTTTT

V gene: TRBV2
D gene: -
clone size: -
J gene: TRBJ1-6
CDR3 protein: CASRITSGVIHF
CDR3 DNA: TGTGCCAGCAGAATAACATCAGGGGTCATCCACTTT

V gene: TRBV7-2
D gene: TRBD1
clone size: -
J gene: TRBJ1-5
CDR3 protein: CASSQLGTGYNQPQHF
CDR3 DNA: TGTGCCAGCAGCCAATTGGGGACAGGCTACAATCAGCCCCAGCATTTT

V gene: TRBV6-5
D gene: -
clone size: -
J gene: TRBJ1-4
CDR3 protein: CASSFNRENTNEKLFF
CDR3 DNA: TGTGCCAGCAGTTTTAACAGAGAGAATACTAATGAAAAACTGTTTTTT

V gene: TRBV9
D gene: -
clone size: once
J gene: TRBJ2-3
CDR3 protein: CASSVLGLARADTQYF
CDR3 DNA: TGTGCCAGCAGCGTACTAGGTCTTGCCCGCGCAGATACGCAGTATTTT

V gene: TRBV29-1
D gene: -
clone size: -
J gene: TRBJ1-2
CDR3 protein: CSVEASAGNYGYTF
CDR3 DNA: TGCAGCGTTGAAGCTTCCGCTGGGAACTATGGCTACACCTTC

V gene: TRBV29-1
D gene: TRBD2
clone size: -
J gene: TRBJ2-3
CDR3 protein: CSAGTSGRAGADTQYF
CDR3 DNA: TGCAGCGCCGGGACTAGCGGGAGGGCCGGTGCAGATACGCAGTATTTT

V gene: TRBV28
D gene: -
clone size: -
J gene: TRBJ2-7
CDR3 protein: CASSLWSGIYEQYF
CDR3 DNA: TGTGCCAGCAGTTTATGGTCGGGGATTTACGAGCAGTACTTC

V gene: TRBV5-1
D gene: -
clone size: few
J gene: TRBJ1-1
CDR3 protein: CASSLESANTEAFF
CDR3 DNA: TGCGCCAGCAGCTTGGAAAGTGCGAACACTGAAGCTTTCTTT

V gene: TRBV6-6
D gene: -
clone size: -
J gene: TRBJ1-1
CDR3 protein: CASTYQLGNTEAFF
CDR3 DNA: TGTGCCAGCACCTACCAGCTAGGGAACACTGAAGCTTTCTTT

V gene: TRBV14
D gene: TRBD2
clone size: -
J gene: TRBJ2-2
CDR3 protein: CASSQVSSGWRKLFF
CDR3 DNA: TGTGCCAGCAGCCAAGTGTCTAGCGGGTGGAGGAAGCTGTTTTTT

V gene: TRBV10-3
D gene: TRBD2
clone size: -
J gene: TRBJ2-1
CDR3 protein: CAISASGDYNEQFF
CDR3 DNA: TGTGCCATCAGTGCTAGCGGCGACTACAATGAGCAGTTCTTC

V gene: TRBV15
D gene: -
clone size: -
J gene: TRBJ1-1
CDR3 protein: CATSSQQWKSNTEAFF
CDR3 DNA: TGTGCCACCAGCAGCCAACAATGGAAATCTAACACTGAAGCTTTCTTT

V gene: TRBV6-6
D gene: TRBD1
clone size: -
J gene: TRBJ2-7
CDR3 protein: CASRPSTGADPYEQYF
CDR3 DNA: TGTGCCAGCAGGCCATCTACAGGGGCAGATCCCTACGAGCAGTACTTC

V gene: TRBV11-2
D gene: -
clone size: -
J gene: TRBJ2-1
CDR3 protein: CASSLLRGDNEQFF
CDR3 DNA: TGTGCCAGCAGCTTACTGAGGGGGGACAATGAGCAGTTCTTC

V gene: TRBV29-1
D gene: -
clone size: once
J gene: TRBJ2-1
CDR3 protein: CSVGGYYNEQFF
CDR3 DNA: TGCAGCGTTGGTGGCTACTACAATGAGCAGTTCTTC

V gene: TRBV14
D gene: TRBD1
clone size: -
J gene: TRBJ2-3
CDR3 protein: CASSQDRYRGRSTDTQYF
CDR3 DNA: TGTGCCAGCAGCCAAGACCGATACAGGGGTCGTAGCACAGATACGCAGTATTTT

V gene: TRBV5-8
D gene: -
clone size: -
J gene: TRBJ1-1
CDR3 protein: CASSLVRARMNTEAFF
CDR3 DNA: TGTGCCAGCAGCTTGGTCAGGGCCCGAATGAACACTGAAGCTTTCTTT

V gene: TRBV11-2
D gene: -
clone size: -
J gene: TRBJ2-1
CDR3 protein: CASSLLNNEQFF
CDR3 DNA: TGTGCCAGCAGCTTATTAAACAATGAGCAGTTCTTC

V gene: TRBV5-4
D gene: -
clone size: -
J gene: TRBJ2-5
CDR3 protein: CASSLGQGWETQYF
CDR3 DNA: TGTGCCAGCAGCTTGGGGCAGGGGTGGGAGACCCAGTACTTC

V gene: TRBV7-8
D gene: -
clone size: -
J gene: TRBJ1-2
CDR3 protein: CASSLGWIGDYGYTF
CDR3 DNA: TGTGCCAGCAGCTTAGGTTGGATAGGGGACTATGGCTACACCTTC